This TCR beta chain was sequenced in a study of cytomegalovirus exposure and HLA in healthy donors. V lost 1 base and J lost 0, with 10 bases in between. The CDR3 loop spans 15 amino acids. Looked up from germline, CDR1 is SGHRS and CDR2 is YFSETQ. PCR involved 60 Vbeta and 13 Jbeta primers. Methods used by the authors: A later analysis counted roughly 74 million unique TCR beta chains, around 10 million shared. Only in-frame clones appear in the TCRdb table, and some are missing; sequencing was by immunoSEQ multiplex PCR. Clone size and V and J calls were adopted from that table, with D and trimming inferred from the DNA. The sample has 43,000 or so clones; roughly 80% are singletons. Healthy bone marrow donors supplied every sample.

The TCR comes from a man aged 25-40 years in good health and CMV-seronegative. The chain uses TRBV5-1 and TRBJ1-1; the D gene is possibly TRBD1 (5 bases). The sample was PBMCs. CDR3 coding DNA: TGCGCCAGCAGCTTGCTAGACAGCCTGAACACTGAAGCTTTCTTT. It encodes CASSLLDSLNTEAFF. Full variable domain (rest looked up from reference TRBV5-1 and TRBJ1-1): KAGVTQTPRYLIKTRGQQVTLSCSPISGHRSVSWYQQTPGQGLQFLFEYFSETQRNKGNFPGRFSGRQFSNSRSEMNVSTLELGDSALYLCASSLLDSLNTEAFFGQGTRLTVV.